This entry lists 32 T cell receptor beta chains sequenced from one sample in a study of post-analysis software for immune sequencing data. Study findings and constraints: Among about 5 TRBV segments more frequent in patients than controls were TRBV5-6, TRBV5-1 and TRBV20-1.

These receptors' targets are unknown. Researchers reported that TCR beta cDNA libraries carried unique molecular identifiers. TCRdb re-analysed the PCR reads in MiXCR, keeping a single row per CDR3 protein. The sample has roughly 580,000 distinct CDR3 sequences; roughly two fifths are singletons. Input material: blood. The receptors were gathered from a girl between 5 and 17 years old with multiple sclerosis.

The chain couples TRBV7-2 to TRBJ1-1; TRBD1 is a possible D gene (5 bases). The CDR3 runs 14 residues. V was cut by 2 bases and J by 2 bases, with 9 bases left in between. Germline V gene data show CDR1 as SGHTA and CDR2 as FQGNSA. In DNA, the CDR3 is TGTGCCAGCAGCTTAAGGGGTCACAACACTGAAGCTTTCTTT. Residues: CASSLRGHNTEAFF. The variable domain in full, with the rest retrieved from reference TRBV7-2 and TRBJ1-1, is GAGVSQSPSNKVTEKGKDVELRCDPISGHTALYWYRQSLGQGLEFLIYFQGNSAPDKSGLPSDRFSAERTGGSVSTLTIQRTQQEDSAVYLCASSLRGHNTEAFFGQGTRLTVV.

This clonotype turned up a few times. The chain has TRBV6-5 and TRBJ1-6, with 9 bases identical to TRBD1. Germline V gives CDR1 MNHEY, CDR2 SVGAGI. The V segment lost 4 bases and the J segment 7 bases; nucleotides outside the gene matches: 5. The CDR3 spans 15 residues. CDR3 sequence (DNA): TGTGCCAGCAGTTCGAGGGGACAGGGAAATTCACCCCTCCACTTT. Encoded protein: CASSSRGQGNSPLHF.

The chain has TRBV27 and TRBJ2-7; D assignment may be TRBD1 or TRBD2 (5 bases each). The length of the CDR3 is 14 residues. The V end lost 6 bases, the J end lost 3 bases, and 15 bases lay between the germline ends. Germline assignment: CDR1 MNHEY and CDR2 SMNVEV (reference sequence). The CDR3 region is CASSPGRYCYEQYF. In nucleotides, the CDR3 is TGTGCCAGCAGCCCGGGACGGTACTGCTACGAGCAGTACTTC.

As for this clonotype: The CDR3 does not end in the conserved phenylalanine or tryptophan, so this is likely a read error. V usage is TRBV7-2 and J usage is TRBJ2-7; perhaps TRBD2 as D (6 bases). CDR3 length equals 15 residues. Deletions cut 5 bases from V and 5 bases from J, with 19 bases between. Germline V gene lookup returns CDR1 SGHTA and CDR2 FQGNSA. The CDR3 bases are TGTGCCAGCAGCGCCATGTGGGGGGTTCGCCACGAGCAGTACTTG. This translates into CASSAMWGVRHEQYL.

This clonotype was found a few times. The chain carries TRBV3-1 and TRBJ2-1; 12 bases align to TRBD2. Per germline, CDR1 LGHDT and CDR2 YNNKEL (reference sequence). The CDR3 is 21 residues long. V gave up 4 bases and J gave up 0 bases; unmatched junction bases: 16. CDR3 sequence: CASSLRPWLAGGVSSYNEQFF. The CDR3 nucleotides are TGTGCCAGCAGCCTCCGACCCTGGCTAGCGGGGGGGGTTAGCTCCTACAATGAGCAGTTCTTC.

The gene calls are TRBV4-1 and TRBJ2-6; no definite D call. The V and J ends lost 0 bases and 2 bases respectively, with 8 bases between them. Germline V CDR1 and CDR2: MGHRA, YSYEKL. This CDR3 contains 16 residues. The CDR3 region is CASSQEGIPGANVLTF. The CDR3 region has the DNA TGCGCCAGCAGCCAAGAAGGTATACCTGGGGCCAACGTCCTGACTTTC.

The chain combines TRBV10-3 with TRBJ2-7; TRBD1 is a possible D gene (5 bases). From germline, CDR1 is ENHRY and CDR2 SYGVKD. V was shortened by 2 bases and J by 4 bases, with 12 bases between the two germline ends. The CDR3 is made up of 14 amino acids. The CDR3 coding sequence is TGTGCCATCAGTGAGACCCAGGGTGATTACGAGCAGTACTTC. This encodes CAISETQGDYEQYF.

This clonotype was detected only a few times. The rearrangement joins TRBV10-3 to TRBJ2-3, with D possibly TRBD2 on 6 matching bases. With 0 bases removed from V and 2 bases from J, the gap between germline ends came to 12 bases. This CDR3 is built from 16 residues. The V gene's germline CDR1 is ENHRY and CDR2 SYGVKD. The CDR3 loop reads CAISESGRGNTDTQYF. The CDR3 DNA reads as TGTGCCATCAGTGAGTCCGGACGGGGGAACACAGATACGCAGTATTTT.

This clonotype was detected once. The rearrangement uses TRBV5-1 and TRBJ2-7, with D hard to call. V lost 0 bases and J lost 5, with 9 bases in between. Germline CDR1 reads SGHRS; CDR2 reads YFSETQ. The length of the CDR3 is 13 residues. The CDR3 DNA reads TGCGCCAGCAGCTTGGGTGCCCGAGACGAGCAGTACTTC. It codes for CASSLGARDEQYF.

The chain links TRBV15 to TRBJ2-1; D is unclear. Germline loops: CDR1 LNHNV, CDR2 YYDKDF (reference sequence). This CDR3 region has 14 residues. Trimming shortened V by 0 bases and J by 1 base, and 4 bases separated the two germline ends. Here the CDR3 DNA reads TGTGCCACCAGCAGAGATCGTTCCTACAATGAGCAGTTCTTC. It is translated as CATSRDRSYNEQFF.

This clonotype was seen just once. The J gene is TRBJ2-1, the V gene TRBV11-2; TRBD2 aligns across 11 bases. The CDR3 runs 16 residues. Germline assignment: CDR1 SGHAT and CDR2 FQNNGV. The junction had 9 bases not matched to a gene; V was cut back by 6 bases and J by 5 bases. The CDR3 DNA sequence: TGTGCCAGCAGTTATTTCGGACTAGCGGGCAACAATGAGCAGTTCTTC. Its protein product is CASSYFGLAGNNEQFF.

This clonotype was picked up a small number of times. The chain combines TRBV10-3 with TRBJ2-4; D is possibly TRBD2 (5 bases). V was clipped by 2 bases and J by 2 bases, with 13 bases between them. Germline V lookup: CDR1 ENHRY, CDR2 SYGVKD. The CDR3 consists of 16 residues. As DNA, the CDR3 is TGTGCCATCAGTGAGCGTCTAGCTCCCACCAAAAACATTCAGTACTTC. Protein sequence: CAISERLAPTKNIQYF.

This clonotype was seen only a few times. This chain joins TRBV7-2 and TRBJ2-1; 7 bases fit TRBD2. Losses at the gene ends were 1 base for V and 8 bases for J; bases not matched to a gene: 8. The CDR3 is 15 amino acids. Germline assignment: CDR1 SGHTA and CDR2 FQGNSA. The CDR3 nucleotides read TGTGCCAGCAGCTTAGGGGGGGGACTATCTCATGAGCAGTTCTTC. It encodes CASSLGGGLSHEQFF.

The chain links TRBV12-3 or TRBV12-4 to TRBJ2-1; no reliable D call. V lost 4 bases, J lost 6 bases, and 7 bases lay in between. This CDR3 spans 12 amino acids. The CDR3 DNA follows: TGTGCCAGCAGTTCCCGTCGCAATGAGCAGTTCTTC. Translation: CASSSRRNEQFF.

V and J are TRBV5-1 and TRBJ2-5; D gene ambiguous. CDR1 is SGHRS and CDR2 is YFSETQ in the germline V gene. Trimming removed 0 bases at V and 5 bases at J, with 5 bases between. CDR3 length: 12 residues. The CDR3 nucleotides read TGCGCCAGCAGCTTGGCGTCCGAGACCCAGTACTTC. Protein sequence: CASSLASETQYF.

V and J are TRBV2 and TRBJ2-2, with TRBD1 matching over 10 bases. Germline CDR1 and CDR2: SNHLY and FYNNEI. The CDR3 is made up of 16 amino acids. The V segment lost 7 bases and the J segment 2 bases; nucleotides outside the gene matches: 7. The CDR3 bases are TGTGCCAGCACCGACGTGACAGGGGGCAACACCGGGGAGCTGTTTTTT. It specifies CASTDVTGGNTGELFF.

The rearrangement uses TRBV6-2 or TRBV6-3 and TRBJ2-1, with D uncertain. Trimming stripped 6 bases from V and 9 bases from J, with 18 bases between. The CDR3 loop spans 14 amino acids. Per the germline V gene, CDR1 is MNHEY and CDR2 is SVGEGT. CDR3 residues: CASSPILIVGEQFF. In DNA, the CDR3 is TGTGCCAGCAGCCCCATCTTAATTGTGGGTGAGCAGTTCTTC.

This clonotype was counted only a few times. The V gene is TRBV2, the J gene TRBJ2-5; D remains unclear. Trimming stripped 7 bases from V and 5 bases from J, with 11 bases between. Germline V CDR1 and CDR2: SNHLY, FYNNEI. The CDR3 extends over 12 amino acids. CDR3 DNA: TGTGCCAGCAAGGGTAATGGCGAGACCCAGTACTTC. Protein: CASKGNGETQYF.

V is TRBV29-1 and J is TRBJ2-7; 12 nucleotides line up with TRBD1. The CDR3 runs 15 residues. The V gene's germline CDR1 is SQVTM and CDR2 ANQGSEA. J was trimmed by 5 bases and V by 0 bases; bases with no gene match: 5. The CDR3 bases are TGCAGCGTTGAAGACCGGCGGGACAGGGGGCACGAGCAGTACTTC. This codes for CSVEDRRDRGHEQYF.

J is TRBJ2-7 and V is TRBV7-2; 14 nucleotides match TRBD2. The J call may be faulty, since TRBJ2-5 better matches the DNA end. CDR1 and CDR2 from the germline V gene are SGHTA and FQGNSA. The CDR3 totals 18 residues. The CDR3 reads CASTPGFGTSGGPETQYF. DNA for the CDR3: TGTGCCAGCACCCCTGGGTTCGGGACTAGCGGGGGTCCAGAGACCCAGTACTTC.

As regards this clonotype: An end of the junction does not agree with germline; a read error may underlie this. V is TRBV5-1 and J is TRBJ1-2; D gene unclear. The CDR3 contains 14 residues. From germline, CDR1 is SGHRS and CDR2 YFSETQ. In DNA form, the CDR3 reads TGCGCCAACAGCTTGCAGTCCGTCGACTATGGCTACACCTTC. Amino acid sequence: CANSLQSVDYGYTF.

This clonotype has only a few counts. The J gene is TRBJ2-3, the V gene TRBV5-1; 14 bases line up with TRBD2. Germline CDR1 reads SGHRS; CDR2 reads YFSETQ. This CDR3 has 17 amino acids. V was pared by 6 bases and J by 4 bases, with 10 bases of the junction left unmatched. CDR3 in amino acids: CASNKGTSGSIPDTQYF. CDR3 DNA: TGCGCCAGCAACAAGGGGACTAGCGGGAGTATTCCAGATACGCAGTATTTT.

The chain combines TRBV9 with TRBJ2-7; TRBD2 aligns across 9 bases. Germline CDR1 SGDLS, CDR2 YYNGEE. The V and J ends lost 0 bases and 6 bases, in that order; junction bases with no gene match: 10. The CDR3 runs to 16 residues. CDR3 in amino acids: CASSVGQRTSAFEQYF. DNA for the CDR3: TGTGCCAGCAGCGTAGGTCAGAGGACTAGCGCCTTCGAGCAGTACTTC.

In this sample, this clonotype turned up a few times. The V call is TRBV4-1, the J call TRBJ2-3, with unresolved D. This CDR3 contains 16 residues. Germline values: CDR1 MGHRA, CDR2 YSYEKL. The ends were cut back, 1 base at V and 2 bases at J, with 13 bases in the middle. DNA for the CDR3: TGCGCCAGCAGCCAAGGCGGCTTCTCAACCACAGATACGCAGTATTTT. Its protein product is CASSQGGFSTTDTQYF.

This clonotype appeared a few times. CDR3 nucleotide sequence: TGTGCCAGCAGATTACAGGGGGCCTGCAATGAGCAGTTCTTC. Translation: CASRLQGACNEQFF. The chain is built from TRBV12-3 or TRBV12-4 and TRBJ2-1; 9 bases align to TRBD1. V shed 6 bases and J 6 bases; nucleotides not matched to a gene: 6. The CDR3 consists of 14 residues.

The V and J genes are TRBV7-7 and TRBJ2-5; D remains unclear. The V gene lost 5 bases and the J gene lost 7 bases, with 11 bases spanning the gap. The CDR3 has 12 amino acids. From germline, CDR1 is SSHAT and CDR2 FNYEAQ (reference sequence). As DNA, the CDR3 is TGTGCCAGCAGCCCCTCTAGTGCGACCCAGTACTTC. This translates into CASSPSSATQYF.

The rearrangement joins TRBV29-1 to TRBJ2-4; weak D call: TRBD1 (5 bases). V lost 3 bases, J lost 0 bases, and 9 bases lay in between. Germline CDR1 and CDR2: SQVTM and ANQGSEA. The CDR3 has 14 residues. CDR3 DNA sequence: TGCAGCGTTGAGGGCAGGGCAGCCAAAAACATTCAGTACTTC. Its translation is CSVEGRAAKNIQYF.

This chain connects TRBV20-1 to TRBJ2-5; TRBD2 matches 8 bases. CDR1 is DFQATT and CDR2 is SNEGSKA in the germline V gene (reference sequence). This CDR3 spans 13 amino acids. V was pared by 3 bases and J by 1 base, with 1 base of the junction left unmatched. The CDR3 nucleotides read TGCAGTGCTAGTAGCGGGATCCAAGAGACCCAGTACTTC. Translation: CSASSGIQETQYF.

V usage is TRBV5-1 and J usage is TRBJ2-5; 8 positions match TRBD1. The CDR3 consists of 15 residues. Trimming at V came to 1 base and at J to 5 bases, leaving 7 bases not matched to a gene. The germline CDR1 and CDR2 sequences are SGHRS and YFSETQ. CDR3 in amino acids: CASSLMGQATETQYF. The CDR3 DNA is TGCGCCAGCAGCTTGATGGGACAGGCTACCGAGACCCAGTACTTC.

V gene TRBV7-3 combines with J gene TRBJ2-1, with 8 bases lining up with TRBD2. Germline-derived CDR1 and CDR2 are SGHTA and FQGTGA. The CDR3 is 15 amino acids. Trimming cost V 1 base and J 5 bases; bases outside gene matches: 4. CDR3 sequence reads: CASSLMTGGNNEQFF. The DNA of the CDR3 is TGTGCCAGCAGCTTAATGACGGGGGGGAACAATGAGCAGTTCTTC. Filled out from reference TRBV7-3 and TRBJ2-1, the complete variable domain reads GAGVSQTPSNKVTEKGKYVELRCDPISGHTALYWYRQSLGQGPEFLIYFQGTGAADDSGLPNDRFFAVRPEGSVSTLKIQRTERGDSAVYLCASSLMTGGNNEQFFGPGTRLTVL.

The rearrangement joins TRBV7-3 to TRBJ2-3; D may be TRBD1 (6 bases). V was shortened by 5 bases and J by 6 bases, with 15 bases between the two germline ends. Germline loops: CDR1 SGHTA, CDR2 FQGTGA. The CDR3 has 14 amino acids. The CDR3 sequence is CASSTNSGVDTQYF. CDR3 DNA sequence: TGTGCCAGCAGCACAAACTCAGGGGTCGATACGCAGTATTTT.

This clonotype appeared a few times. This chain joins TRBV5-5 and TRBJ1-1; D unclear. V was shortened by 0 bases and J by 5 bases, with 14 bases between the two germline ends. The CDR3 is 15 residues long. Germline CDR1 reads SGHKS; CDR2 reads YYEKEE (reference sequence). The CDR3 DNA follows: TGTGCCAGCAGCTTGGAACAGCTGCTGGGGACTGAAGCTTTCTTT. Its translation is CASSLEQLLGTEAFF.